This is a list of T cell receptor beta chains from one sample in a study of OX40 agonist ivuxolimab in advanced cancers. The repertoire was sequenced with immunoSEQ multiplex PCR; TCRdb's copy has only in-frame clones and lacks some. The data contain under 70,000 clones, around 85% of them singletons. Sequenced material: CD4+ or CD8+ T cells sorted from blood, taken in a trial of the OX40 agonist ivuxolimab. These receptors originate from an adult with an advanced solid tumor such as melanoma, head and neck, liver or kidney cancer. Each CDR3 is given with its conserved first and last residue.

CDR3 protein: CASSLSGVGEKLFF
V gene: TRBV28

CDR3 protein: CASRMAGRETQYF
V gene: TRBV7-8

CDR3 protein: CASSLLSGNNQPQHF
V gene: TRBV27

CDR3 protein: CAISFRQQETQYF
V gene: TRBV10-3

CDR3 protein: CASSLGRVNTEAFF
V gene: TRBV11-3

CDR3 protein: CASSLGQASTGELFF
V gene: TRBV7-3

CDR3 protein: CSHGHSSGFTDTQYF
V gene: TRBV29-1

CDR3 protein: CSARGRPGLINEQFF
V gene: TRBV29-1

CDR3 protein: CASSLVPGANEQFF
V gene: TRBV5-1

CDR3 protein: CASSSYKGGSYNEQFF
V gene: TRBV27

CDR3 protein: CASKSNRGSTGELFF
V gene: TRBV28

CDR3 protein: CASSLRASGRPDNEQFF
V gene: TRBV7-3

CDR3 protein: CASSLAGQGQETQYF
V gene: TRBV7-2

CDR3 protein: CASSFPAGGSPGELFF
V gene: TRBV27

CDR3 protein: CASSRPGGAGRSSYEQYF
V gene: TRBV5-4

CDR3 protein: CASSQRGAVWFF
V gene: TRBV4-1